This passage covers 14 T cell receptor beta chains from one sample sequenced in a study of blood T cells in healthy people across ages. A second roughly 7 to 11 cycle PCR used barcoded and J-beta primers. From the 5' RACE reads, TCRdb called clonotypes with MiXCR, one entry per CDR3 protein. The table lists about 1.1 million distinct CDR3 sequences, around two fifths of them singletons. Material: blood. The origin of the receptors is a man younger than 30 in good health.

This clonotype was observed a handful of times. V gene TRBV20-1 combines with J gene TRBJ2-1, with TRBD1 matching over 8 bases. J lost 7 bases, V lost 2 bases, and 7 bases had no gene match. The V gene's germline CDR1 is DFQATT and CDR2 SNEGSKA (reference sequence). The CDR3 is made up of 14 amino acids. The CDR3 here is CSARSDRGGNEQFF. In DNA form, the CDR3 reads TGCAGTGCTAGATCTGACAGGGGCGGGAATGAGCAGTTCTTC.

This clonotype was seen only once. A read error may explain this, as a much larger clone is one base away. V gene TRBV20-1 combines with J gene TRBJ1-4, with D perhaps matching TRBD1 (6 bases). Trimming shortened V by 5 bases and J by 6 bases, and 19 bases separated the two germline ends. This CDR3 has 15 residues. Germline V gives CDR1 DFQATT, CDR2 SNEGSKA (reference sequence). CDR3 in DNA: TGCAGTGCTTGGCCCAACAGGGTGGCGGATGAAAAACTGTTTTTT. It translates to CSAWPNRVADEKLFF.

The chain combines TRBV7-2 with TRBJ1-1; no clear D. Per germline, CDR1 SGHTA and CDR2 FQGNSA. This CDR3 comprises 14 residues. Trimming removed 1 base at V and 3 bases at J, with 9 bases between. DNA for the CDR3: TGTGCCAGCAGCTTAGAAGTCGCTGACACTGAAGCTTTCTTT. Protein product: CASSLEVADTEAFF.

The chain uses TRBV6-2 or TRBV6-3 and TRBJ1-2, with D unclear. The CDR3 runs 10 residues. Trimming pared 8 bases from V and 6 bases from J, leaving 7 bases between. Germline loops: CDR1 MNHEY, CDR2 SVGEGT. The DNA for the CDR3 is TGTGCCAGCGGCACTGATGGCTACACCTTC. Translation gives CASGTDGYTF.

This sequence joins TRBV27 and TRBJ2-2; no firm D call. There are 12 residues in the CDR3. The germline V gene encodes CDR1 MNHEY and CDR2 SMNVEV (reference sequence). Between the trimmed V and J ends, which lost 3 bases and 9 bases, there was a span of 8 bases. CDR3 sequence reads: CASSFPGRELFF. The DNA for the CDR3 is TGTGCCAGCAGTTTTCCGGGCAGGGAGCTGTTTTTT.

This sequence joins TRBV6-2 or TRBV6-3 and TRBJ1-1; no clear D gene. Germline loops: CDR1 MNHEY, CDR2 SVGEGT. The V and J ends lost 7 bases and 5 bases respectively, with 20 bases between them. The CDR3 is made up of 15 amino acids. The CDR3 spells CASTQMNTVGTEAFF. The CDR3 nucleotides read TGTGCCAGCACACAGATGAACACGGTCGGAACTGAAGCTTTCTTT.

This clonotype was seen a few times. The chain uses TRBV5-1 and TRBJ1-1; possibly TRBD1 for D (5 bases). This CDR3 comprises 19 residues. Germline CDR1 and CDR2: SGHRS and YFSETQ. Trimming stripped 0 bases from V and 4 bases from J, with 25 bases between. The CDR3 region is CASSLDYRQGSFGPTEAFF. CDR3 coding DNA: TGCGCCAGCAGCTTGGACTACCGCCAGGGAAGTTTTGGGCCCACTGAAGCTTTCTTT.

CDR3 in amino acids: CSVERGGRTEAFF. The CDR3 bases are TGCAGCGTTGAACGGGGAGGACGAACTGAAGCTTTCTTT. The chain uses TRBV29-1 and TRBJ1-1; D uncertain. The germline V gene has CDR1 SQVTM and CDR2 ANQGSEA. The V and J ends lost 2 bases and 5 bases respectively, with 12 bases between them. The CDR3 spans 13 residues.

The chain couples TRBV25-1 to TRBJ2-3; a weak D match, TRBD2 (6 bases). The ends were cut back, 1 base at V and 2 bases at J, with 16 bases in the middle. Germline CDR1 and CDR2: MGHDK and SYGVNS. CDR3 length: 17 amino acids. Written as DNA, the CDR3 is TGTGCCAGCAGTGAATGGGGGGACTCTATCTCCACAGATACGCAGTATTTT. Its translation: CASSEWGDSISTDTQYF.

The V call is TRBV20-1, the J call TRBJ2-3; D is perhaps TRBD2 (5 bases). Looked up from germline, CDR1 is DFQATT and CDR2 is SNEGSKA (reference sequence). The CDR3 totals 14 residues. The V gene lost 0 bases and the J gene lost 5 bases, with 12 bases spanning the gap. In DNA form, the CDR3 reads TGCAGTGCTAGAGACCATACGGGGAAAGATACGCAGTATTTT. This encodes CSARDHTGKDTQYF.

The J gene is TRBJ1-4, the V gene TRBV7-9, with unresolved D. The CDR3 is 17 residues long. Trimming took 6 bases from V and 8 from J, leaving 25 bases between them. Germline V gene sequence: CDR1 SEHNR, CDR2 FQNEAQ (reference sequence). DNA of the CDR3: TGTGCCAGCAGTTTCGTCCCCTCAACCATGATGGGCGAAAAACTGTTTTTT. Translation gives CASSFVPSTMMGEKLFF.

The V call is TRBV12-3 or TRBV12-4, the J call TRBJ2-1; 7 bases line up with TRBD1. V gave up 7 bases and J gave up 5 bases; unmatched junction bases: 11. The CDR3 covers 15 residues. This CDR3 is CASTLDTRGHNEQFF. In nucleotides, the CDR3 is TGTGCCAGCACCCTCGATACGAGGGGGCACAATGAGCAGTTCTTC.

This clonotype was seen only a few times. V is TRBV20-1 and J is TRBJ2-5, with TRBD2 identical over 10 bases. V shed 3 bases and J 5 bases; nucleotides not matched to a gene: 9. The CDR3 runs 15 residues. In germline, CDR1 is DFQATT, CDR2 SNEGSKA (reference sequence). The DNA for the CDR3 is TGCAGTGCTAGTGTGACTAGCGGGCCTCTGGAGACCCAGTACTTC. Its translation: CSASVTSGPLETQYF.

This chain links TRBV5-1 with TRBJ1-4, with D uncertain. The CDR3 consists of 15 residues. The germline V and J ends were trimmed by 3 bases and 0 bases, with 9 bases remaining between them. Germline V CDR1 and CDR2: SGHRS, YFSETQ. The CDR3 nucleotides are TGCGCCAGCAGCTCATCAGTTACAACTAATGAAAAACTGTTTTTT. Its protein is CASSSSVTTNEKLFF.